These 13 T cell receptor beta chains came from one sample sequenced in a study of T-cell memory formation after mild COVID-19 (dated by TCRdb to the early 2020s). Library preparation used 5' RACE. Reads for this sample came from an Illumina NovaSeq 6000. In TCRdb, the public reads were trimmed at Q25 with fastp and aligned with MiXCR, with productive beta chains retained. Entries are consolidated by CDR3 protein sequence, retaining the most common genes and DNA. The sample table lists roughly 100,000 distinct CDR3 sequences, under 15% of them with a count of one. 27% of the sample is held by the ten biggest clonotypes. Sequenced input: PBMCs or a T cell subset sorted from them (not recorded which). The receptors come from an adult woman who had mild COVID-19 (a few samples of this study predate the infection). The sample titles of this study are shuffled in the database, so cell type and time point are left out; the donor was told from shared clones.

The genes are TRBV3-1 and TRBJ2-2; 9 bases line up with TRBD2. There are 17 residues in the CDR3. The V gene's germline CDR1 is LGHDT and CDR2 YNNKEL (reference sequence). J gave up 7 bases and V 4 bases, and 13 bases lay outside the gene matches. The CDR3 DNA is TGTGCCAGCAGCCCGGGACTAGCCATCGGATTTCACGGGGAGCTGTTTTTT. It translates to CASSPGLAIGFHGELFF.

This clonotype was seen a few times. The chain links TRBV9 to TRBJ2-7; TRBD2 might be the D (6 bases). Trimming left V 0 bases short and J 5 bases short, with 12 bases between. This CDR3 comprises 14 residues. Germline CDR1 SGDLS, CDR2 YYNGEE. The CDR3 sequence: CASSVDLAQDEQYF. For the CDR3, the DNA is TGTGCCAGCAGCGTAGACCTAGCGCAAGACGAGCAGTACTTC.

This clonotype has at least ten counts. This chain connects TRBV4-2 to TRBJ2-6; D call uncertain. Germline lookup yields CDR1 LGHNA and CDR2 YNFKEQ. This CDR3 has 15 amino acids. V gave up 1 base and J gave up 3 bases, with 7 bases separating them. The CDR3, as DNA: TGTGCCAGCAGCCAAGCCGGCTTTGGGGCCAACGTCCTGACTTTC. Its protein is CASSQAGFGANVLTF.

This clonotype occurred many times. The chain recombines TRBV7-9 with TRBJ2-1; 14 bases match TRBD2. This CDR3 has 17 residues. Germline V gene data show CDR1 as SEHNR and CDR2 as FQNEAQ (reference sequence). V gave up 5 bases and J gave up 8 bases; unmatched junction bases: 11. The DNA for the CDR3 is TGTGCCAGCAGCCTTGGGACTAGCGGGAGATTTGACGATGAGCAGTTCTTC. Protein: CASSLGTSGRFDDEQFF.

This clonotype was recorded once. The genes are TRBV4-1 and TRBJ1-1; no reliable D call. The ends were cut back, 1 base at V and 6 bases at J, with 6 bases in the middle. Germline assignment: CDR1 MGHRA and CDR2 YSYEKL. This CDR3 region has 12 residues. The CDR3 DNA is TGCGCCAGCAGCCAAGGGCTCTCTGAAGCTTTCTTT. It translates to CASSQGLSEAFF.

In its sample, this clonotype was seen a few times. The chain employs TRBV4-1 and TRBJ2-1; the D gene is possibly TRBD2 (6 bases). V lost 0 bases and J 3 bases, leaving 12 bases between the germline ends. This CDR3 spans 16 amino acids. Per the germline V gene, CDR1 is MGHRA and CDR2 is YSYEKL. The CDR3 here is CASSQEGGPNYNEQFF. In DNA form, the CDR3 reads TGCGCCAGCAGCCAAGAGGGGGGACCCAACTACAATGAGCAGTTCTTC.

The table lists this clonotype with many counts. The chain is built from TRBV5-1 and TRBJ2-1; TRBD1 is a possible D gene (5 bases). This CDR3 is built from 14 residues. V was clipped by 0 bases and J by 8 bases, with 12 bases between them. The germline CDR1 and CDR2 sequences are SGHRS and YFSETQ. The CDR3 nucleotides are TGCGCCAGCAGCTTGGGAATAGGGGTCCATGAGCAGTTCTTC. Residues: CASSLGIGVHEQFF.

DNA for the CDR3: TGTGCCAGCAGCCCACGGACTAGCGGGACCCCCTACAATGAGCAGTTCTTC. As protein: CASSPRTSGTPYNEQFF. The chain joins TRBV7-9 to TRBJ2-1; 12 bases agree with TRBD2. Germline V gene sequence: CDR1 SEHNR, CDR2 FQNEAQ (reference sequence). The J segment lost 2 bases and the V segment lost 5 bases, leaving 7 bases of the junction unmatched. This CDR3 has 17 residues.

The rearrangement joins TRBV10-2 to TRBJ2-1; no definite D call. This CDR3 comprises 14 residues. The germline CDR1 and CDR2 sequences are WSHSY and SAAADI. Trimming cost V 4 bases and J 8 bases, with 15 bases left between them. In DNA form, the CDR3 reads TGCGCCAGCAGTGCGAGACGTACTATCGATGAGCAGTTCTTC. The encoded protein is CASSARRTIDEQFF.

This clonotype was observed at least ten times. The chain couples TRBV7-6 to TRBJ2-1, with D tentatively TRBD1 (6 bases). Trimming took off 6 bases at V and 4 bases at J, with 22 bases between the two ends. Germline CDR1 reads SGHVS; CDR2 reads FNYEAQ. The CDR3 sequence is 17 residues long. CDR3 DNA: TGTGCCAGCAGTCAGACACAGGGCCCATTCTATTACAATGAGCAGTTCTTC. It translates to CASSQTQGPFYYNEQFF.

This clonotype was counted only a few times. The J gene is TRBJ1-2, the V gene TRBV7-8; possibly TRBD1 for D (6 bases). V lost 2 bases, J lost 4 bases, and 14 bases lay in between. The CDR3 has 15 amino acids. Germline CDR1 is SGHVS and CDR2 is FQNEAQ. The CDR3 bases are TGTGCCAGCAGCTTACCCGGACAGCATTTCTATGGCTACACCTTC. Translated: CASSLPGQHFYGYTF.

This clonotype was seen a handful of times. For the CDR3, the DNA is TGCAGCGTTGGCCTAGCGGGAGAGGTCGGGGAGCTGTTTTTT. Its translation is CSVGLAGEVGELFF. The rearrangement links TRBV29-1 to TRBJ2-2, with 10 positions matching TRBD2. J lost 7 bases, V lost 4 bases, and 6 bases had no gene match. CDR3 length: 14 amino acids. The V gene's germline CDR1 is SQVTM and CDR2 ANQGSEA.

This clonotype was found a few times. This chain connects TRBV27 to TRBJ2-5, with a possible D match to TRBD2 (6 bases). V lost 4 bases and J lost 5, with 14 bases in between. The CDR3 is made up of 14 amino acids. Germline V lookup: CDR1 MNHEY, CDR2 SMNVEV (reference sequence). Written as DNA, the CDR3 is TGTGCCAGCAGTTCCTTTAGCGGAGCTGAGACCCAGTACTTC. It encodes CASSSFSGAETQYF.